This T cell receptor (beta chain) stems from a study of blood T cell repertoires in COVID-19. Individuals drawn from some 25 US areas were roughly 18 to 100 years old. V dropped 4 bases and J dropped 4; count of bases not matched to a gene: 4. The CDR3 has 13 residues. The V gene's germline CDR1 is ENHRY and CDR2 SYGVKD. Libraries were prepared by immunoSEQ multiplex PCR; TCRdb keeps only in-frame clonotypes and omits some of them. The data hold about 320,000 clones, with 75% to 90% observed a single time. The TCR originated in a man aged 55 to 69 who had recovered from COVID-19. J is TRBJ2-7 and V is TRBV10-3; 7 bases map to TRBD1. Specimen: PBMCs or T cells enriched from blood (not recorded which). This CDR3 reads CAISVAGGYEQYF. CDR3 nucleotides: TGTGCCATCAGTGTGGCAGGGGGATACGAGCAGTACTTC.